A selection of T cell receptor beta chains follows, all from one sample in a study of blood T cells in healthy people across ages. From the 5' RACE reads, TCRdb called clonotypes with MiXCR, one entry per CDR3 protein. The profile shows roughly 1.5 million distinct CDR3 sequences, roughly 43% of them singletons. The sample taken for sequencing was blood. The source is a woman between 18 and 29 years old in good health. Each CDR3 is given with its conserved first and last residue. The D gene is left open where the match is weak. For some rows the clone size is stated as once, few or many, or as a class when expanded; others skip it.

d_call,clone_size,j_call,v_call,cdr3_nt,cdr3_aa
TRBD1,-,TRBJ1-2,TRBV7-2,TGTGCCAGCACCTCTCGGGACAGGGGCTATGGCTACACCTTC,CASTSRDRGYGYTF
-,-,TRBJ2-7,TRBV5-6,TGTGCCAGCAGCTTTCCACAGGGTTCCTACGAGCAGTACTTC,CASSFPQGSYEQYF
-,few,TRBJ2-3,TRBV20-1,TGCAGTGCCACACTGCTTTCCGGACGCACAGATACGCAGTATTTT,CSATLLSGRTDTQYF
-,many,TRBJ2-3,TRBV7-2,TGTGCCAGCAGCTTTGTAGCAGATACGCAGTATTTT,CASSFVADTQYF
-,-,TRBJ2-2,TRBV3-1,TGTGCCAGCAGCCAACTTCTAGCGTCCGGGGAGCTGTTTTTT,CASSQLLASGELFF
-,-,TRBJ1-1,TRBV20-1,TGCAGTGCTAGGTGGACGGGGGCGGCGAACACTGAAGCTTTCTTT,CSARWTGAANTEAFF
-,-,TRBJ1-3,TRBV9,TGTGCCAGCACCCTGGGTGACTCTGGAAACACCATATATTTT,CASTLGDSGNTIYF
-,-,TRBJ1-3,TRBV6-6,TGTGCCAGCAGCCACCCCGGAAACACCATATATTTT,CASSHPGNTIYF
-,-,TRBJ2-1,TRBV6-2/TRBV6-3,TGTGCCAGCAGGCTAAACTACAATGAGCAGTTCTTC,CASRLNYNEQFF
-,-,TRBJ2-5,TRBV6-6,TGTGCCAGCAGTTACAACGTCAGGGAAGGGGAGACCCAGTACTTC,CASSYNVREGETQYF
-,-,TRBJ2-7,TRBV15,TGTGCCACCAGCAGAGTTGGCAACTCCTACGAGCAGTACTTC,CATSRVGNSYEQYF
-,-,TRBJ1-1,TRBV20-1,TGCAGTGCTAGACACGGCGGCACTGAAGCTTTCTTT,CSARHGGTEAFF
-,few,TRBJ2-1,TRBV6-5,TGTGCCAGCAGTTACCTAGACCCCCCGTACAATGAGCAGTTCTTC,CASSYLDPPYNEQFF
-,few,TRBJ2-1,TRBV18,TGTGCCAGCTCACCACCTAGTTTTAATGAGCAGTTCTTC,CASSPPSFNEQFF
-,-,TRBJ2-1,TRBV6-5,TGTGCCAGCAGTTACGATGTGCGCCTGTACAATGAGCAGTTCTTC,CASSYDVRLYNEQFF
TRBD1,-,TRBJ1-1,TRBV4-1,TGCGCCAGCAGCCAAGCACCCGGGACAGGGCAGGGGGCTTTCTTT,CASSQAPGTGQGAFF
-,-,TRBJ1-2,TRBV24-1,TGTGCCACCGTGAGGACGCCTCAGGACTTCCGCTATGGCTACACCTTC,CATVRTPQDFRYGYTF
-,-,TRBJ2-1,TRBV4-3,TGCGCCAGCGGCGCATTGGGGCGGGCAAAATACAATGAGCAGTTCTTC,CASGALGRAKYNEQFF
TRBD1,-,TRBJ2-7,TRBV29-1,TGCAGCGTCGGACAGGCCCTTTCCTACGAGCAGTACTTC,CSVGQALSYEQYF
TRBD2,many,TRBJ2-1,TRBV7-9,TGTGCCAGCAGCTTAGGGTGGGTAGCGGGTATCTACAATGAGCAGTTCTTC,CASSLGWVAGIYNEQFF
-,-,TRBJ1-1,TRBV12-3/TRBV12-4,TGTGCCAGCAGTTTAGGTACCGGAAGGAGCACTGAAGCTTTCTTT,CASSLGTGRSTEAFF
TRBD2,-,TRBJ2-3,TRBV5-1,TGCGCCAGTAAGCCTACCCCGCTAGCGGGGGCAGATACGCAGTATTTT,CASKPTPLAGADTQYF
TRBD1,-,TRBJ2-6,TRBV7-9,TGTGCCAGCAGCTTAGGAAGGGACAGGGGAACCTCTGGGGCCAACGTCCTGACTTTC,CASSLGRDRGTSGANVLTF
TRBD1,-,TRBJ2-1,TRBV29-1,TGCAGCGTTGGGACAGGGGCTGGGTACAATGAGCAGTTCTTC,CSVGTGAGYNEQFF
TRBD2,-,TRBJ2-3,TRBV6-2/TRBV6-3,TGTGCCAGCAGTTACCTACCGACTAGCGGCACAGATACGCAGTATTTT,CASSYLPTSGTDTQYF
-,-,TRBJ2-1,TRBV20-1,TGCAGTCAATTCCAGCCCCTATGGGGTCTACCTGAGCAGTTCTTC,CSQFQPLWGLPEQFF
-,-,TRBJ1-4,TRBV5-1,TGCGCCAGCAGCTTGGAACCGGGGTTGGAAGAAAAACTGTTTTTT,CASSLEPGLEEKLFF
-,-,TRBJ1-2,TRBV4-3,TGCGCCAGCAGCCAACCGCCGGCAGGGGCGAACCGTGTCTATGGCTACACCTTC,CASSQPPAGANRVYGYTF
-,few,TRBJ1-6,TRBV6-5,TGTGCCAGCAGTTTACAGGGACTCCCCCTCCACTTT,CASSLQGLPLHF
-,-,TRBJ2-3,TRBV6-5,TGTGCCAGCAGTGAGATGGGAGATACGCAGTATTTT,CASSEMGDTQYF